The 19 T cell receptor beta chains listed next were all sequenced from one sample in a study of T cells in Graves' hyperthyroidism and ophthalmopathy. The investigators amplified TCR beta CDR3 regions from RNA transcripts. The TCR CDR3 first-round RT-PCR relied on the HTBI primer set. TCRdb analysed the multiplex PCR reads with MiXCR anew, one entry per CDR3 protein. Of some 320,000 distinct CDR3 sequences listed, approximately 15% are singletons. The sequenced sample was blood. These receptors were taken from a woman aged 40-49 years with Graves' ophthalmopathy.

This clonotype was found many times. The rearrangement joins TRBV2 to TRBJ2-7; D remains unclear. This CDR3 has 13 residues. Germline lookup yields CDR1 SNHLY and CDR2 FYNNEI. The V and J ends lost 2 bases and 0 bases respectively, with 5 bases between them. CDR3 amino acids: CASSEPVSYEQYF. CDR3 in DNA: TGTGCCAGCAGTGAACCAGTCTCCTACGAGCAGTACTTC.

V is TRBV18 and J is TRBJ1-3; 9 bases are a match to TRBD1. The CDR3 has 15 amino acids. With 2 bases clipped from V and 2 bases from J, the junction kept 1 base outside the gene matches. The germline CDR1 and CDR2 sequences are KGHSH and LQKENI. CDR3 DNA: TGTGCCAGCTCACCAGACAGGGGGACTGGAAACACCATATATTTT. This gives the protein CASSPDRGTGNTIYF.

A note on this clonotype: The junction differs from germline at one of its ends, possibly a read error. The chain employs TRBV2 and TRBJ2-2, with D perhaps being TRBD1 or TRBD2 (5 bases each). The CDR3 is 16 amino acids. CDR1 is SNHLY and CDR2 is FYNNEI in the germline V gene. CDR3 coding DNA: TGTGCCGGCAGTGAAAAGGGGTCAAGTGGGACCGGGGAGCTGGTTTTT. Protein sequence: CAGSEKGSSGTGELVF.

This clonotype has a handful of counts. This chain's CDR3 is CASSLLGGEEQFF. CDR3 nucleotide sequence: TGTGCCAGCAGCCTCTTAGGGGGCGAGGAGCAGTTCTTC. The chain couples TRBV6-1 to TRBJ2-1; TRBD1 aligns across 7 bases. The CDR3 has 13 amino acids. V lost 6 bases and J lost 10; bases outside the gene matches: 9. Germline values: CDR1 MNHNS, CDR2 SASEGT.

The V and J genes are TRBV10-2 and TRBJ1-5; possibly TRBD1 for D (6 bases). Looked up from germline, CDR1 is WSHSY and CDR2 is SAAADI. This CDR3 is 14 amino acids long. Trimming pared 6 bases from V and 6 bases from J, leaving 15 bases between. CDR3 DNA sequence: TGCGCCAGCAGCAACCGGGGGGGCCGTCAGCCCCAGCATTTT. The encoded protein is CASSNRGGRQPQHF.

This clonotype was counted at least ten times. CDR3 sequence (DNA): TGCAGTGCTGATAGGGTGACGAACACTGAAGCTTTCTTT. Encoded protein: CSADRVTNTEAFF. The V gene is TRBV20-1, the J gene TRBJ1-1, with D uncertain. V lost 5 bases, J lost 1 base, and 11 bases lay in between. This CDR3 has 13 residues. Germline CDR1 DFQATT, CDR2 SNEGSKA (reference sequence).

The rearrangement links TRBV18 to TRBJ2-7; 9 bases align to TRBD2. Losses at the gene ends were 2 bases for V and 5 bases for J; bases not matched to a gene: 7. From germline, CDR1 is KGHSH and CDR2 LQKENI. The CDR3 totals 15 residues. The CDR3 sequence: CASSPTGTSQHEQYF. DNA for the CDR3: TGTGCCAGCTCACCAACCGGGACTAGCCAGCACGAGCAGTACTTC.

V usage is TRBV29-1 and J usage is TRBJ2-5, with TRBD1 identical over 9 bases. The CDR3 runs 13 residues. The ends lost 3 bases at V and 10 bases at J; junction bases unmatched: 9. Germline lookup yields CDR1 SQVTM and CDR2 ANQGSEA. The DNA of the CDR3 is TGCAGCGTTGAGACCGGGACAGGGTATTTCCAGTACTTC. As protein: CSVETGTGYFQYF.

This clonotype was counted many times. This chain links TRBV29-1 with TRBJ2-7; 12 bases match TRBD1. The V gene end was trimmed by 0 bases and the J gene end by 5 bases; junction bases not matched to a gene: 5. This CDR3 is 15 amino acids long. Germline CDR1 and CDR2: SQVTM and ANQGSEA. The DNA of the CDR3 is TGCAGCGTTGAAGATATTGGGACAGGGGGCCACGAGCAGTACTTC. Translated: CSVEDIGTGGHEQYF.

The chain couples TRBV13 to TRBJ1-6; no clear D gene. V was pared by 3 bases and J by 7 bases, with 13 bases between. CDR1 is PRHDT, CDR2 FYEKMQ, per germline (reference sequence). The CDR3 covers 15 residues. CDR3 residues: CASSFSHGQNSPLHF. The CDR3, as DNA: TGTGCCAGCAGCTTTTCCCACGGCCAAAATTCACCCCTCCACTTT.

The chain combines TRBV20-1 with TRBJ1-1; the D is unclear. The germline V and J ends were trimmed by 2 bases and 3 bases, with 10 bases remaining between them. The CDR3 spans 13 residues. Germline V gives CDR1 DFQATT, CDR2 SNEGSKA (reference sequence). CDR3 residues: CSARRGRDTEAFF. CDR3 nucleotide sequence: TGCAGTGCTAGAAGAGGGAGGGACACTGAAGCTTTCTTT.

In its sample, this clonotype was seen many times. This chain joins TRBV29-1 and TRBJ1-4; TRBD1 agrees at 7 bases. Germline values: CDR1 SQVTM, CDR2 ANQGSEA. V dropped 6 bases and J dropped 1; count of bases not matched to a gene: 5. The CDR3 spans 14 residues. DNA of the CDR3: TGCAGCGTGATTGGGACAGTAACTAATGAAAAACTGTTTTTT. Its protein is CSVIGTVTNEKLFF.

This clonotype has a count of ten or more. The chain has TRBV2 and TRBJ2-7; 12 nucleotides line up with TRBD1. The V gene's germline CDR1 is SNHLY and CDR2 FYNNEI. The CDR3 runs to 14 residues. Trimming cost V 6 bases and J 3 bases; bases outside gene matches: 3. CDR3 coding DNA: TGTGCCAGCAGGCGGGACAGGGGGCTCTACGAGCAGTACTTC. It is translated as CASRRDRGLYEQYF.

This clonotype was observed a single time. The J gene is TRBJ1-2, the V gene TRBV11-2; D remains ambiguous. The length of the CDR3 is 15 residues. CDR1 and CDR2 (germline): SGHAT, FQNNGV. The germline V and J ends were trimmed by 2 bases and 1 base, with 11 bases remaining between them. The CDR3 DNA follows: TGTGCCAGCAGCTTAACGGGCCGGGGTAACTATGGCTACACCTTC. Its translation: CASSLTGRGNYGYTF.

The rearrangement uses TRBV6-2 or TRBV6-3 and TRBJ2-7, with TRBD2 matching over 7 bases. CDR3 length: 15 residues. V shed 4 bases, J shed 2 bases, and the junction held 8 bases outside the gene matches. Germline V gives CDR1 MNHEY, CDR2 SVGEGT. The CDR3 sequence: CASSSFGGVPYEQYF. CDR3 nucleotides: TGTGCCAGCAGTTCATTTGGGGGGGTCCCCTACGAGCAGTACTTC.

The genes are TRBV7-2 and TRBJ2-1, with D perhaps matching TRBD2 (6 bases). Germline CDR1 is SGHTA and CDR2 is FQGNSA. The CDR3 runs to 14 residues. The V end was cut by 5 bases, the J end by 8 bases, with 16 bases between. CDR3 DNA: TGTGCCAGCAGCCTCGCCCGGGGGTTCGATGAGCAGTTCTTC. This gives the protein CASSLARGFDEQFF.

This clonotype occurred many times. The rearrangement joins TRBV28 to TRBJ2-7; D unclear. CDR3 length: 12 amino acids. Germline values: CDR1 MDHEN, CDR2 SYDVKM. V lost 2 bases, J lost 5 bases, and 7 bases lay in between. The CDR3 is CASSLGQNEQYF. The CDR3 region has the DNA TGTGCCAGCAGTTTAGGGCAGAACGAGCAGTACTTC.

This clonotype was found a few times. V usage is TRBV14 and J usage is TRBJ2-5, with 7 nucleotides matching TRBD2. V shed 1 base, J shed 4 bases, and the junction held 6 bases outside the gene matches. Germline assignment: CDR1 SGHDN and CDR2 FVKESK. The CDR3 spans 15 residues. The CDR3: CASSQVGRVGETQYF. The CDR3 DNA is TGTGCCAGCAGCCAAGTGGGGAGGGTCGGAGAGACCCAGTACTTC.

The gene calls are TRBV29-1 and TRBJ2-5, with 8 bases matching TRBD2. After removal of 7 bases from V and 4 bases from J, the junction contained 8 bases not matched to a gene. CDR1 is SQVTM, CDR2 ANQGSEA, per germline. The CDR3 length is 13 residues. CDR3 sequence: CSAEGREGETQYF. CDR3 sequence (DNA): TGCAGCGCCGAAGGTCGGGAGGGAGAGACCCAGTACTTC.